This record looks at one T cell receptor beta chain sequence and its context. Its antigen is not identified. The data derive from a study of cytomegalovirus exposure and HLA in healthy donors. Study results and caveats: The study labeled more than 150 TCR beta chains cytomegalovirus-associated.

Method: immunoSEQ multiplex PCR; TCRdb's copy keeps in-frame clones and lacks some. The repertoire holds about 160,000 clones, with approximately 87% as singletons. The TCR originated in a woman in her 30s in good health and CMV-seronegative. The sample comprised PBMCs.

The CDR3 protein is CASSSYRVNNEQFF. In DNA, the CDR3 is TGTGCCAGCAGCAGCTACCGAGTCAACAATGAGCAGTTCTTC. The chain carries TRBV7-8 and TRBJ2-1; D is unresolved. V was trimmed by 5 bases and J by 5 bases, leaving 13 bases between them. The CDR3 runs 14 residues. Per the germline V gene, CDR1 is SGHVS and CDR2 is FQNEAQ. Together with reference TRBV7-8 and TRBJ2-1, the CDR3 gives the full variable domain: GAGVSQSPRYKVAKRGQDVALRCDPISGHVSLFWYQQALGQGPEFLTYFQNEAQLDKSGLPSDRFFAERPEGSVSTLKIQRTQQEDSAVYLCASSSYRVNNEQFFGPGTRLTVL.